This T cell receptor beta chain was found in a study of beta chain features in type 1 diabetes. Whole-study results and caveats: cDNA-based reads could over-represent cells with high TCR expression.

Reverse transcribing all isolated RNA meant expressed TCRB transcripts were sequenced. Produced via immunoSEQ multiplex PCR; TCRdb's table is partial and in-frame only. The sample includes 200,000 to 300,000 clones, around 68% of them seen just once. The length of the CDR3 is 16 residues. V lost 2 bases and J lost 3; bases outside the gene matches: 8. CDR1 is SGDLS and CDR2 is YYNGEE in the germline V gene. For this clone: What it binds is unknown.

This TCR came from a young man in good health. The J gene is TRBJ2-3, the V gene TRBV9, with 8 bases lining up with TRBD2. The source material was naive CD4+ T cells from blood. Here the CDR3 reads CASSVLSGRGTDTQYF. In nucleotides, the CDR3 is TGTGCCAGCAGCGTCCTAAGCGGGAGAGGGACAGATACGCAGTATTTT.